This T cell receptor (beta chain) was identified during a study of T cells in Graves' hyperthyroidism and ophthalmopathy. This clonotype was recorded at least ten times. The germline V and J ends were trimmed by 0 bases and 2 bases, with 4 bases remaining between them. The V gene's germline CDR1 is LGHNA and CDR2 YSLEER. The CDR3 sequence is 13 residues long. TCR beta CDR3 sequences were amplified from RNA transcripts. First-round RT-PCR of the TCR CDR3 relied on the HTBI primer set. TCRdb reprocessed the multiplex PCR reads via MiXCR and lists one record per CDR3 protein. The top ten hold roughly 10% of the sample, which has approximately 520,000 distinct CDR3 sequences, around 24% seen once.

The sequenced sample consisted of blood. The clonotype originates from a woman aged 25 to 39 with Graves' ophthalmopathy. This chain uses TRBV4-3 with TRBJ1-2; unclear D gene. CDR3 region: CASSQDANYGYTF. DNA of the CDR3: TGCGCCAGCAGCCAAGATGCGAACTATGGCTACACCTTC.